This TCR beta chain was obtained from a study of T-cell memory formation after mild COVID-19. Study-wide points: Clones that contracted from day 15 to 85 had balanced CD4/CD8; later expanders were CD4+ biased.

As regards this clonotype: The antigen is not known.

Constant-segment primers were used for 5'RACE, and the resulting TCR alpha and TCR beta cDNA libraries carried sample barcodes and UMIs. MiXCR, applied by TCRdb to the 5' RACE reads, yields one record per CDR3 protein. The sample lists more than 250,000 distinct CDR3 sequences, roughly 17% occurring once. The length of the CDR3 is 15 residues. Unmatched junction bases numbered 5, after V lost 5 bases and J lost 7 bases. From germline, CDR1 is SEHNR and CDR2 FQNEAQ (reference sequence). The material sequenced was PBMCs or a T cell subset sorted from them (not recorded which). The V call is TRBV7-9, the J call TRBJ2-1, with TRBD2 matching 13 bases. This receptor was identified in a man aged 18 to 30 who had mild COVID-19 (a few samples of this study predate the infection). Cell type and time point are not known. The CDR3 nucleotides are TGTGCCAGCAGCGTACTAGCGGGGGGGCCTAATGAGCAGTTCTTC. It encodes CASSVLAGGPNEQFF. Filled out from reference TRBV7-9 and TRBJ2-1, the complete variable domain reads DTGVSQNPRHKITKRGQNVTFRCDPISEHNRLYWYRQTLGQGPEFLTYFQNEAQLEKSRLLSDRFSAERPKGSFSTLEIQRTEQGDSAMYLCASSVLAGGPNEQFFGPGTRLTVL.